This T cell receptor (beta chain) appears in the sequencing data of a study of cytomegalovirus exposure and HLA in healthy donors. As for the study in general: The Caucasian-associated ancestry cluster contained roughly four fifths of the roughly 370 genotyped donors.

This CDR3 has 13 amino acids. Looked up from germline, CDR1 is SGHTA and CDR2 is FQGNSA. The ends lost 7 bases at V and 6 bases at J; junction bases unmatched: 7. It was with 60 Vbeta and 13 Jbeta primers that the PCR ran. Measured with immunoSEQ multiplex PCR; TCRdb has only the in-frame clones, and not every one. The sample holds roughly 160,000 clones; 70% to 90% are singletons and the top ten take roughly 8.8%. Sequenced material: PBMCs. The V call is TRBV7-2, the J call TRBJ2-7; 9 nucleotides line up with TRBD1. The sequence derives from a man aged 18 to 30 in good health and CMV-seropositive. This chain's CDR3 is CASNRDRDGEQYF. Here the CDR3 DNA reads TGTGCCAGCAACCGGGACAGGGACGGCGAGCAGTACTTC.